This T cell receptor (beta chain) was retrieved from a study of blood T cell repertoires in COVID-19. Produced via immunoSEQ multiplex PCR; TCRdb's table is partial and in-frame only. The sample consists of around 450,000 clones, 70% to 90% of them appearing once. Germline assignment: CDR1 MDHEN and CDR2 SYDVKM. The V gene end was trimmed by 6 bases and the J gene end by 9 bases; junction bases not matched to a gene: 14. The CDR3 runs 17 residues. Sequencing was carried out using PBMCs or T cells enriched from blood (not recorded which). This TCR derives from a woman between 18 and 30 years old with acute COVID-19. The chain employs TRBV28 and TRBJ2-1; TRBD2 matches at 13 bases. CDR3 protein: CASSKSPGLAGLSEQFF. The CDR3 DNA reads as TGTGCCAGCAGCAAAAGTCCGGGACTAGCGGGATTAAGTGAGCAGTTCTTC. Using reference TRBV28 and TRBJ2-1 for the parts outside the CDR3, the full variable domain is DVKVTQSSRYLVKRTGEKVFLECVQDMDHENMFWYRQDPGLGLRLIYFSYDVKMKEKGDIPEGYSVSREKKERFSLILESASTNQTSMYLCASSKSPGLAGLSEQFFGPGTRLTVL.